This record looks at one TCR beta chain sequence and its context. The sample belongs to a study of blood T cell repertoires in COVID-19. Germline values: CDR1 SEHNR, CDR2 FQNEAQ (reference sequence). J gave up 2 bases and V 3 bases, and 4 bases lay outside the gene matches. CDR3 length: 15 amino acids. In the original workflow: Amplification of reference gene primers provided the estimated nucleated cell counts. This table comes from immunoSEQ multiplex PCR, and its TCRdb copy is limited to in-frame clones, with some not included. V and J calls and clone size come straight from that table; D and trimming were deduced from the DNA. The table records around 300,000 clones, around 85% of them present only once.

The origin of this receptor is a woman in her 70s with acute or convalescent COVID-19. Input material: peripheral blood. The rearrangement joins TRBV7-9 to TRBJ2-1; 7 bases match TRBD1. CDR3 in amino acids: CASSLGQITYNEQFF. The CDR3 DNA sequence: TGTGCCAGCAGCTTGGGACAGATCACCTACAATGAGCAGTTCTTC.